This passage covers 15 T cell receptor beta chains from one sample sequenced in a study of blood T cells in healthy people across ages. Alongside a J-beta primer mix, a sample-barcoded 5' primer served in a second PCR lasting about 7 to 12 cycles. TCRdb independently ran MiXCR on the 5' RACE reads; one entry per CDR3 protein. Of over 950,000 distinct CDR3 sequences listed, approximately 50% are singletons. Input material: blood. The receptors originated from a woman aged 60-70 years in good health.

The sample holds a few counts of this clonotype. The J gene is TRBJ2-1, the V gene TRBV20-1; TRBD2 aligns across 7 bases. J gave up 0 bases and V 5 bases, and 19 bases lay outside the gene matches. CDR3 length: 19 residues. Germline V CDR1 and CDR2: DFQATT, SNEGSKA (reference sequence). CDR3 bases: TGCAGTGCTCAGATACTAGCCGGGAGGCTGATGAGCTCCTACAATGAGCAGTTCTTC. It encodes CSAQILAGRLMSSYNEQFF.

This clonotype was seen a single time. CDR3 protein: CASSLVTWSYEQYF. In DNA, the CDR3 is TGTGCCAGCAGCTTAGTAACCTGGAGCTACGAGCAGTACTTC. The chain carries TRBV7-2 and TRBJ2-7; D gene uncertain. CDR3 length: 14 amino acids. The V end was cut by 1 base, the J end by 3 bases, with 10 bases between. From germline, CDR1 is SGHTA and CDR2 FQGNSA.

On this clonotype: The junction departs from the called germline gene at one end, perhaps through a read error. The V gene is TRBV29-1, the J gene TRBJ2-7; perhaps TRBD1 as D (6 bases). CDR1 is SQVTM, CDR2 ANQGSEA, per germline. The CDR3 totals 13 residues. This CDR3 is CGVDVGAGYEQYF. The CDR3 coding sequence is TGCGGCGTTGACGTGGGGGCGGGCTACGAGCAGTACTTC.

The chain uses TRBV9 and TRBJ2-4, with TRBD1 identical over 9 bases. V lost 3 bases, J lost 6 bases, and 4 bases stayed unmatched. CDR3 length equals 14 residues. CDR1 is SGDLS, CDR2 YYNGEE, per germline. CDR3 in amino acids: CASSATGGLNIQYF. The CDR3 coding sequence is TGTGCCAGCAGCGCGACAGGGGGATTAAACATTCAGTACTTC.

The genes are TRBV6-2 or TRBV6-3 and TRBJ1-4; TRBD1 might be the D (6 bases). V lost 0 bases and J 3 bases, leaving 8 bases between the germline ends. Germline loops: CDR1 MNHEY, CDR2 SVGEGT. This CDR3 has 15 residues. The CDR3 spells CASSYSRTANEKLFF. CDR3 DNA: TGTGCCAGCAGTTACTCGAGGACAGCTAATGAAAAACTGTTTTTT.

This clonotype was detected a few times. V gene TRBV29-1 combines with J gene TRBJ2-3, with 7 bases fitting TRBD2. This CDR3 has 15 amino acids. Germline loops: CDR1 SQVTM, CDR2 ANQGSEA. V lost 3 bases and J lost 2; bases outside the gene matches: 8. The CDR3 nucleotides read TGCAGCGTTGACGGTTTACTAGCGTTCACAGATACGCAGTATTTT. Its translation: CSVDGLLAFTDTQYF.

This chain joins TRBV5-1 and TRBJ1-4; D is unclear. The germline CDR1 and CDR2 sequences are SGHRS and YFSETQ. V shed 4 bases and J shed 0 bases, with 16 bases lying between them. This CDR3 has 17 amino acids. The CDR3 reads CASSPDGDLATNEKLFF. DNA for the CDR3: TGCGCCAGCAGCCCTGATGGGGATCTTGCAACTAATGAAAAACTGTTTTTT.

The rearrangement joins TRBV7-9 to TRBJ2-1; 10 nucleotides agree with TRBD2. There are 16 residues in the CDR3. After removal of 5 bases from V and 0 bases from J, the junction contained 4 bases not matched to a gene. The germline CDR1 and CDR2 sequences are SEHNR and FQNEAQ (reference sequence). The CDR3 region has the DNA TGTGCCAGCAGCCCTAGCGGGAGCGGCTCCTACAATGAGCAGTTCTTC. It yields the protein CASSPSGSGSYNEQFF.

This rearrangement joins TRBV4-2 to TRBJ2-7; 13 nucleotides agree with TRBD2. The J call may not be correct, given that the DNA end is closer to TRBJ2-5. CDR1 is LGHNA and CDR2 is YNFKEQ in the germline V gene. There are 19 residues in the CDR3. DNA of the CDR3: TGTGCCAGCAGCCAAGGGACCGGGACTAGCGGGATCTCGTCAAAGACCCAGTACTTC. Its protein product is CASSQGTGTSGISSKTQYF.

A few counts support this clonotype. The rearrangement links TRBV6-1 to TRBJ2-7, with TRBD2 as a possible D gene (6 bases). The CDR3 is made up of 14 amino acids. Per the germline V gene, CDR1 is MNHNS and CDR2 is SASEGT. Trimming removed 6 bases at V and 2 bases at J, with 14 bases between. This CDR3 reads CASSRRDSTYEQYF. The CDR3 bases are TGTGCCAGCAGCCGCCGGGACTCCACCTACGAGCAGTACTTC.

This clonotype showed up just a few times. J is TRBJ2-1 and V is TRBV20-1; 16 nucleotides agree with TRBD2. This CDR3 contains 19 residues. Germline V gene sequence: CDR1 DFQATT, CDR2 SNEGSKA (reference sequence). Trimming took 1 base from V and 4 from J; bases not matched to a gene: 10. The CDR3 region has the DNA TGCAGTGCTAGAGGCGGCGGGACTAGCGGGAGGGCCGTTTACAATGAGCAGTTCTTC. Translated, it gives CSARGGGTSGRAVYNEQFF.

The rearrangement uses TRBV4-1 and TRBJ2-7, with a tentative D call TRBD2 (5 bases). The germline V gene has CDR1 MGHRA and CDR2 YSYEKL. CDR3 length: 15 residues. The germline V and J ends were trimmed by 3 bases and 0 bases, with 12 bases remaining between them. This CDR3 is CASSHVYEGSYEQYF. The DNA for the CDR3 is TGCGCCAGCAGCCATGTCTATGAGGGCTCCTACGAGCAGTACTTC.

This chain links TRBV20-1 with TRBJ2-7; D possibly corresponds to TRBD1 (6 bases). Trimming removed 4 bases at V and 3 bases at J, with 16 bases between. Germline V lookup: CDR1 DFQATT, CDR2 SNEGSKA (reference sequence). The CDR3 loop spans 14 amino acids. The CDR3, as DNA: TGCAGTGCTATACCCGGGACAAGAGACTACGAGCAGTACTTC. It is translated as CSAIPGTRDYEQYF.

CDR3 nucleotide sequence: TGCGCCAGCAGCCAAGATCAAGCGGGAGGTCCCGGATTTTACAATGAGCAGTACTTC. Amino acid sequence: CASSQDQAGGPGFYNEQYF. The chain employs TRBV4-3 and TRBJ2-1; 9 positions match TRBD2. The DNA end is more similar to TRBJ2-7, so the J call may be wrong. This CDR3 has 19 amino acids. Germline values: CDR1 LGHNA, CDR2 YSLEER.

CDR3 bases: TGTGCCAGCAGTAACCCCCCGGGAATCAATCAGCCCCAGCATTTT. It specifies CASSNPPGINQPQHF. The chain joins TRBV12-3 or TRBV12-4 to TRBJ1-5; D is undetermined. The CDR3 runs to 15 residues. V was trimmed by 5 bases and J by 3 bases, leaving 14 bases between them.